This is a list of T cell receptor beta chains from one sample in a study of blood T cell repertoires in COVID-19. Clones were read by immunoSEQ multiplex PCR, and TCRdb kept only the in-frame ones, dropping some. The sample has 35,000 to 45,000 clones; 75% to 85% are singletons. Sequencing input: peripheral blood. Receptors originate from a human donor in a cohort sampled during active or convalescent COVID-19. The donor label of this sample is uncertain. Both conserved end residues are part of each CDR3. Each record gives: J gene, V gene, clone size, D gene, CDR3 protein, CDR3 DNA. D genes are given only for firm matches. Clone size is given for some rows only: seen once, a few or many times, or a class if the clone is expanded.

J: TRBJ2-5; V: TRBV14; size: -; D: -; CDR3: CASSPLTQGFQETQYF; DNA: TGTGCCAGCAGCCCCCTCACACAGGGCTTCCAAGAGACCCAGTACTTC
J: TRBJ2-1; V: TRBV6-5; size: -; D: -; CDR3: CASSYFQGYEQFF; DNA: TGTGCCAGCAGTTACTTCCAGGGTTATGAGCAGTTCTTC
J: TRBJ1-1; V: TRBV10-3; size: -; D: TRBD1; CDR3: CAISPVGTGDRNTEAFF; DNA: TGTGCCATCAGCCCCGTCGGGACAGGGGATAGGAACACTGAAGCTTTCTTT
J: TRBJ2-3; V: TRBV2; size: -; D: -; CDR3: CASSESLEGTQYF; DNA: TGTGCCAGCAGTGAAAGCCTAGAGGGTACGCAGTATTTT
J: TRBJ2-5; V: TRBV29-1; size: -; D: TRBD2; CDR3: CSVEDRLAGETQYF; DNA: TGCAGCGTTGAGGACCGACTAGCGGGGGAGACCCAGTACTTC
J: TRBJ2-5; V: TRBV29-1; size: -; D: TRBD1; CDR3: CSGQGETQYF; DNA: TGCAGCGGACAGGGGGAGACCCAGTACTTC
J: TRBJ1-1; V: TRBV6-5; size: few; D: -; CDR3: CASSYGGTEAFF; DNA: TGTGCCAGCAGTTACGGGGGGACTGAAGCTTTCTTT
J: TRBJ2-7; V: TRBV5-4; size: -; D: TRBD2; CDR3: CASSSGTSGSSSYEQYF; DNA: TGTGCCAGCAGCTCAGGGACTAGCGGGTCGAGCTCCTACGAGCAGTACTTC
J: TRBJ2-1; V: TRBV5-1; size: -; D: -; CDR3: CASSLAIAKNEQFF; DNA: TGCGCCAGCAGCTTGGCGATAGCTAAGAATGAGCAGTTCTTC
J: TRBJ2-3; V: TRBV10-3; size: -; D: -; CDR3: CAISGGETQYF; DNA: TGTGCCATCAGTGGTGGAGAGACGCAGTATTTT
J: TRBJ2-1; V: TRBV2; size: once; D: -; CDR3: CASRLAKPSYNEQFF; DNA: TGTGCCAGCAGGCTAGCCAAACCGTCCTACAATGAGCAGTTCTTC
J: TRBJ2-1; V: TRBV30; size: -; D: -; CDR3: CAWRSSYNEQFF; DNA: TGTGCCTGGAGGAGCTCCTACAATGAGCAGTTCTTC
J: TRBJ1-2; V: TRBV6-5; size: -; D: TRBD1; CDR3: CASSPGQGRYGYTF; DNA: TGTGCCAGCAGTCCCGGACAGGGAAGGTATGGCTACACCTTC
J: TRBJ2-2; V: TRBV11-3; size: -; D: -; CDR3: CASSRTGANTGELFF; DNA: TGTGCCAGCAGTCGAACCGGGGCGAACACCGGGGAGCTGTTTTTT
J: TRBJ2-3; V: TRBV10-3; size: -; D: -; CDR3: CAISRSPSDTQYF; DNA: TGTGCCATCAGTCGGTCCCCATCCGATACGCAGTATTTT
J: TRBJ1-4; V: TRBV4-1; size: -; D: TRBD1; CDR3: CASSHPDRGIEKLFF; DNA: TGCGCCAGCAGCCACCCGGACAGGGGGATAGAAAAACTGTTTTTT
J: TRBJ1-1; V: TRBV11-3; size: few; D: TRBD1; CDR3: CASSFRTGLITEAFF; DNA: TGTGCCAGCAGCTTCCGGACAGGGCTAATCACTGAAGCTTTCTTT
J: TRBJ1-1; V: TRBV30; size: once; D: TRBD1; CDR3: CAPDRGMNTEAFF; DNA: TGTGCCCCGGACAGGGGGATGAACACTGAAGCTTTCTTT
J: TRBJ1-3; V: TRBV7-2; size: -; D: -; CDR3: CASSGYSTGNTIYF; DNA: TGTGCCAGCAGCGGTTACAGTACTGGAAACACCATATATTTT
J: TRBJ2-5; V: TRBV19; size: -; D: TRBD1; CDR3: CASDMGQGGETQYF; DNA: TGTGCCAGCGATATGGGACAGGGTGGAGAGACCCAGTACTTC
J: TRBJ1-2; V: TRBV19; size: -; D: -; CDR3: CASSINKQNYGYTF; DNA: TGTGCCAGTAGTATCAATAAACAAAACTATGGCTACACCTTC
J: TRBJ2-6; V: TRBV5-1; size: -; D: -; CDR3: CASSLDGRGANVLTF; DNA: TGCGCCAGCAGCTTGGACGGGAGAGGGGCCAACGTCCTGACTTTC
J: TRBJ2-2; V: TRBV24-1; size: -; D: -; CDR3: CATSDLSHQGGTGELFF; DNA: TGTGCCACCAGTGATTTGAGCCACCAGGGCGGTACCGGGGAGCTGTTTTTT
J: TRBJ1-1; V: TRBV7-2; size: -; D: TRBD1; CDR3: CASSLPSDRGRAFF; DNA: TGTGCCAGCAGCCTACCGTCAGACAGGGGGCGAGCTTTCTTT
J: TRBJ2-3; V: TRBV3-1/TRBV3-2; size: -; D: -; CDR3: CASSRTGTQGDTQYF; DNA: TGTGCCAGCAGCCGCACCGGGACCCAGGGGGATACGCAGTATTTT
J: TRBJ2-7; V: TRBV9; size: -; D: TRBD2; CDR3: CASSVAAGESYEQYF; DNA: TGTGCCAGCAGCGTAGCAGCGGGAGAAAGTTACGAGCAGTACTTC